What follows is one TCR beta chain and its context. An end of the junction does not agree with germline; a read error may underlie this. The data stem from a study of tumor-infiltrating lymphocytes in primary liver carcinoma. Germline V gene sequence: CDR1 SGHAT, CDR2 FQNNGV. The CDR3 is 15 amino acids. The researchers produced TCR beta cDNA from about 510 ng total RNA with a constant-region primer. Libraries covering TCR beta were generated through three nested multiplex PCR rounds (using a slightly modified ARM-PCR). Two initial PCR rounds of approximately 10 cycles each paired TRBV1-TRBV30 forward primers with a C-beta reverse primer. TCRdb reprocessed the multiplex PCR reads with MiXCR, giving one entry per CDR3 protein. This sample carries under 200,000 distinct CDR3 sequences, around four fifths of them seen once, and the ten largest clones take 15% to 20%. Scientists recovered RNA and DNA together from around 20-30 mg of unsorted bulk tissue. The study sampled five separate regions from each tumor.

The source of this sequence is a man in his forties or fifties with primary liver carcinoma and hepatitis B virus infection. The genes are TRBV11-2 and TRBJ2-1; the match to TRBD2 covers 7 bases. Sequencing was done on a sample of tumor tissue from primary liver carcinoma. CDR3 loop: CDSSFSGPLDKEHFF. CDR3 coding DNA: TGTGACAGCAGCTTTAGCGGGCCACTCGACAAAGAGCATTTCTTC.